Described below is a single T cell receptor beta chain sequence and its context. These data originate in a study of blood T cell repertoires in COVID-19. Original data processing: Estimation of nucleated cell counts was performed using reference gene primer amplification. This table comes from immunoSEQ multiplex PCR, and its TCRdb copy is limited to in-frame clones, with some not included. V and J calls and clone size are copied from that table; D and trimming were computed from the DNA. The sample comprises 200,000 to 250,000 clones, around 80% of which are singletons, and 9.5% to 10% rests with the top ten. The clonotype originates from a man in his fifties or sixties with active or convalescent COVID-19. The specimen sequenced was peripheral blood.

CDR3 region: CASSLSDPTGGAFF. The CDR3 DNA follows: TGTGCCAGCAGTTTATCGGACCCGACCGGGGGAGCTTTCTTT. This chain uses TRBV28 with TRBJ1-1, with a possible D match to TRBD1 (5 bases). V lost 1 base, J lost 10 bases, and 16 bases lay in between. CDR3 size: 14 residues. In germline, CDR1 is MDHEN, CDR2 SYDVKM.